Below, 19 T cell receptor beta chains from the same sample are listed, as sequenced in a study of cytomegalovirus exposure and HLA in healthy donors. The PCR made use of 60 Vbeta and 13 Jbeta primers. Repertoires were generated with immunoSEQ multiplex PCR, while TCRdb's copy carries only in-frame clones and drops some. Found here are fewer than 200,000 clones, 65% to 80% of them singletons; the top ten hold more than 4%. Sequencing input: PBMCs. These receptors all stem from a man aged 35-49 years in good health and CMV-seronegative.

In this sample, this clone turned up once. The gene calls are TRBV19 and TRBJ2-4; 7 positions agree with TRBD1. The ends lost 4 bases at V and 7 bases at J; junction bases unmatched: 22. The CDR3 spans 19 residues. Germline CDR1 is LNHDA and CDR2 is SQIVND (reference sequence). CDR3 DNA: TGTGCCAGTAGTACCCTAACGACAGGGTCCTATAAGGAGGCTAACATTCAGTACTTC. Amino acid sequence: CASSTLTTGSYKEANIQYF. The entire variable domain, with the rest obtained from reference TRBV19 and TRBJ2-4, is as follows: DGGITQSPKYLFRKEGQNVTLSCEQNLNHDAMYWYRQDPGQGLRLIYYSQIVNDFQKGDIAEGYSVSREKKESFPLTVTSAQKNPTAFYLCASSTLTTGSYKEANIQYFGAGTRLSVL.

The chain combines TRBV28 with TRBJ1-6; 10 nucleotides agree with TRBD1. Germline CDR1 is MDHEN and CDR2 is SYDVKM. J lost 8 bases, V lost 3 bases, and 4 bases had no gene match. The CDR3 contains 15 residues. As DNA, the CDR3 is TGTGCCAGCAGTTTCGCCGGGACAGGGGATTCACCCCTCCACTTT. Its translation is CASSFAGTGDSPLHF.

This chain links TRBV7-3 with TRBJ2-1; D gene ambiguous. Per germline, CDR1 SGHTA and CDR2 FQGTGA. The CDR3 consists of 12 residues. Trimming pared 2 bases from V and 6 bases from J, leaving 5 bases between. The CDR3 reads CASSLPSNEQFF. CDR3 nucleotide sequence: TGTGCCAGCAGCTTACCTTCCAATGAGCAGTTCTTC.

The chain employs TRBV7-2 and TRBJ2-2, with 8 bases matching TRBD2. The CDR3 extends over 13 amino acids. The germline CDR1 and CDR2 sequences are SGHTA and FQGNSA. The J segment lost 6 bases and the V segment lost 5 bases, leaving 2 bases of the junction unmatched. This chain's CDR3 is CASSQRGPGELFF. In nucleotides, the CDR3 is TGTGCCAGCAGCCAGCGGGGGCCCGGGGAGCTGTTTTTT.

This chain links TRBV6-1 with TRBJ1-2; no definite D call. The germline CDR1 and CDR2 sequences are MNHNS and SASEGT. The V end was cut by 4 bases, the J end by 1 base, with 7 bases between. The CDR3 length is 13 residues. The CDR3 loop reads CASSVTYNYGYTF. For the CDR3, the DNA is TGTGCCAGCAGTGTTACTTATAACTATGGCTACACCTTC.

This clone was recorded a few times. The V gene is TRBV9, the J gene TRBJ2-3; D is possibly TRBD2 (6 bases). CDR3 length equals 15 residues. Trimming cost V 0 bases and J 4 bases, with 12 bases left between them. CDR1 SGDLS and CDR2 YYNGEE come from the germline V gene. CDR3 loop: CASSVGRGGADTQYF. Here the CDR3 DNA reads TGTGCCAGCAGCGTAGGACGGGGCGGGGCAGATACGCAGTATTTT.

The chain links TRBV2 to TRBJ2-2, with D possibly being TRBD2 (6 bases). The germline V gene encodes CDR1 SNHLY and CDR2 FYNNEI. Trimming took 8 bases from V and 1 from J, leaving 11 bases between them. The CDR3 loop spans 14 amino acids. The CDR3, as DNA: TGTGCCAGCGGTTTGGGGGGGAACACCGGGGAGCTGTTTTTT. This encodes CASGLGGNTGELFF. The full variable domain, its missing parts supplied by reference TRBV2 and TRBJ2-2, is EPEVTQTPSHQVTQMGQEVILRCVPISNHLYFYWYRQILGQKVEFLVSFYNNEISEKSEIFDDQFSVERPDGSNFTLKIRSTKLEDSAMYFCASGLGGNTGELFFGEGSRLTVL.

The CDR3 sequence is CASSREGDKNIQYF. The CDR3 DNA follows: TGTGCCAGCAGCCGTGAGGGGGACAAAAACATTCAGTACTTC. The rearrangement links TRBV7-6 to TRBJ2-4; possibly TRBD1 for D (6 bases). The germline gives CDR1 SGHVS, CDR2 FNYEAQ. With 5 bases removed from V and 3 bases from J, the gap between germline ends came to 11 bases. This CDR3 is 14 amino acids long. Using reference TRBV7-6 and TRBJ2-4 for the parts outside the CDR3, the full variable domain is GAGVSQSPRYKVTKRGQDVALRCDPISGHVSLYWYRQALGQGPEFLTYFNYEAQQDKSGLPNDRFSAERPEGSISTLTIQRTEQRDSAMYRCASSREGDKNIQYFGAGTRLSVL.

The gene calls are TRBV14 and TRBJ1-2, with 7 bases aligning to TRBD1. This CDR3 has 14 amino acids. Germline CDR1 and CDR2: SGHDN and FVKESK. Losses at the gene ends were 4 bases for V and 1 base for J; bases not matched to a gene: 3. The CDR3 reads CASSPRGYNYGYTF. CDR3 DNA sequence: TGTGCCAGCAGCCCCAGGGGGTATAACTATGGCTACACCTTC.

This chain connects TRBV5-1 to TRBJ1-1, with 10 positions matching TRBD1. The CDR3 covers 16 residues. The germline gives CDR1 SGHRS, CDR2 YFSETQ. V gave up 5 bases and J gave up 0 bases; unmatched junction bases: 7. In DNA form, the CDR3 reads TGCGCCAGCAGTTCCGGACAGGGGGGATTGAACACTGAAGCTTTCTTT. The encoded protein is CASSSGQGGLNTEAFF.

A single count supports this clone. The J gene is TRBJ1-2, the V gene TRBV6-1, with no clear D. The V gene's germline CDR1 is MNHNS and CDR2 SASEGT. Trimming pared 7 bases from V and 4 bases from J, leaving 19 bases between. CDR3 length equals 15 residues. CDR3 coding DNA: TGTGCCAGCACCAAAAGGACTCCCGAGAGCTATGGCTACACCTTC. It yields the protein CASTKRTPESYGYTF.

The chain joins TRBV28 to TRBJ1-1; D remains unclear. V lost 5 bases and J 1 base, leaving 14 bases between the germline ends. CDR1 is MDHEN and CDR2 is SYDVKM in the germline V gene. The length of the CDR3 is 15 residues. For the CDR3, the DNA is TGTGCCAGCAGTCAATCGACTCGGGGGAACACTGAAGCTTTCTTT. Its protein product is CASSQSTRGNTEAFF.

This clone was seen a few times. One end of the junction does not line up with germline, which may come from a read error. The V gene is TRBV7-9, the J gene TRBJ2-7, with D unresolved. This CDR3 contains 11 residues. From germline, CDR1 is SEHNR and CDR2 FQNEAQ (reference sequence). The CDR3 region is CSSSLGREQYF. The CDR3 bases are TGTTCCAGCAGCTTAGGTCGGGAGCAGTACTTC.

The chain couples TRBV18 to TRBJ2-1; the D gene is possibly TRBD2 (6 bases). Germline V lookup: CDR1 KGHSH, CDR2 LQKENI. The CDR3 length is 12 residues. Trimming removed 5 bases at V and 14 bases at J, with 16 bases between. The CDR3 DNA sequence: TGTGCCAGCTCAGCAGACCGGGACTTGGAGTTCTTC. Protein: CASSADRDLEFF.

This clone has only a few counts. The chain joins TRBV2 to TRBJ2-2; 9 bases fit TRBD1. V trimming: 7 bases; J trimming: 7 bases; junction bases outside the gene matches: 7. From germline, CDR1 is SNHLY and CDR2 FYNNEI. The CDR3 length is 14 residues. CDR3 in DNA: TGTGCCAGCATGACCGGGACAGGGTACGGGGAGCTGTTTTTT. Its protein is CASMTGTGYGELFF.

The V gene is TRBV10-3, the J gene TRBJ1-2; tentative D call: TRBD1 (5 bases). In germline, CDR1 is ENHRY, CDR2 SYGVKD. The CDR3 is made up of 15 amino acids. V was shortened by 0 bases and J by 8 bases, with 16 bases between the two germline ends. CDR3 region: CAISESGGEAGGYTF. The CDR3 DNA sequence: TGTGCCATCAGTGAGTCGGGAGGGGAGGCTGGCGGCTACACCTTC.

This clone was counted between two and nine times. This chain joins TRBV27 and TRBJ1-1, with D perhaps TRBD1 (6 bases). The CDR3 spans 15 residues. The ends were cut back, 2 bases at V and 6 bases at J, with 16 bases in the middle. Germline-derived CDR1 and CDR2 are MNHEY and SMNVEV (reference sequence). CDR3 DNA sequence: TGTGCCAGCAGTTTAGTGGCCTTAGGGGGGGCTGAAGCTTTCTTT. Protein product: CASSLVALGGAEAFF.

This chain uses TRBV6-6 with TRBJ2-5, with a weak D call TRBD2 (7 bases). V lost 6 bases and J 5 bases, leaving 19 bases between the germline ends. Germline assignment: CDR1 MNHNY and CDR2 SVGAGI (reference sequence). This CDR3 spans 15 amino acids. CDR3 coding DNA: TGTGCCAGCAGCGGTCTTAGGGGGGGAATGGAGACCCAGTACTTC. As protein: CASSGLRGGMETQYF.

The chain combines TRBV4-2 with TRBJ2-5, with D tentatively TRBD1 (7 bases). The end of the DNA fits TRBJ2-7 better, so the J call may be wrong. Germline CDR1 LGHNA, CDR2 YNFKEQ. This CDR3 region has 15 residues. The CDR3, as DNA: TGTGCCAGCAGCCAAGGCCAGGGGGGTTCCTACGAGCAGTACTTC. It translates to CASSQGQGGSYEQYF.